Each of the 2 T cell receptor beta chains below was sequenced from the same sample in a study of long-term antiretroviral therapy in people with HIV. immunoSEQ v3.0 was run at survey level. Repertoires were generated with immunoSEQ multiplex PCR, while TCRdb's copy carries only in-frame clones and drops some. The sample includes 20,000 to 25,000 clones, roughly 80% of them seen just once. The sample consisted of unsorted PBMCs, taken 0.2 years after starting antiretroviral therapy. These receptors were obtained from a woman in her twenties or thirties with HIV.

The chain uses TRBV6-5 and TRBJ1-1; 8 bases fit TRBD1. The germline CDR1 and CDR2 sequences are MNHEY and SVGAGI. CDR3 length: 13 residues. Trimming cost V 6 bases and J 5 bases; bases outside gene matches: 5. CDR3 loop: CASSRQGRTEAFF. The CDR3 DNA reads TGTGCCAGCAGCCGACAGGGGCGAACTGAAGCTTTCTTT.

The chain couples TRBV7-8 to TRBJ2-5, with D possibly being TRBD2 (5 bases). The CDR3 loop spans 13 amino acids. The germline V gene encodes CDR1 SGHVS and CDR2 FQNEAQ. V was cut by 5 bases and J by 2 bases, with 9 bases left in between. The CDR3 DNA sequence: TGTGCCAGCAGCGCCGGGATTCAAGAGACCCAGTACTTC. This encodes CASSAGIQETQYF.